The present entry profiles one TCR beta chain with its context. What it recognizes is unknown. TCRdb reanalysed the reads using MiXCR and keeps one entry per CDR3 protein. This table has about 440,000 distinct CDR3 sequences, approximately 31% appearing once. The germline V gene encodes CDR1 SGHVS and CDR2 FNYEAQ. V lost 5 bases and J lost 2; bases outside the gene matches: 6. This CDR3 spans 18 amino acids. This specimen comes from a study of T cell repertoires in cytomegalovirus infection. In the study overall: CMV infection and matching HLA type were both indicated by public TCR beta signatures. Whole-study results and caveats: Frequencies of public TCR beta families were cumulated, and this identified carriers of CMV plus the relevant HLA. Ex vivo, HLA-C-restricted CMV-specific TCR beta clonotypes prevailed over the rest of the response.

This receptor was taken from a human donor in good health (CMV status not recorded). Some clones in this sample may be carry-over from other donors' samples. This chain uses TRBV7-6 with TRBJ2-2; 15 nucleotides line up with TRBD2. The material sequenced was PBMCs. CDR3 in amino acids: CASSKGTSGGINTGELFF. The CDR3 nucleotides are TGTGCCAGCAGCAAAGGGACTAGCGGGGGGATTAACACCGGGGAGCTGTTTTTT.